The entry that follows covers one T cell receptor (beta chain) sequence. Its antigen remains undetermined. Base qualities are not recorded, but no much larger clone differs from it by a single base. CDR1 and CDR2 (MGHDK, SYGVNS) derive from the germline V gene. From V the trimming removes 7 bases and from J it removes 2 bases, while the gene matches leave 4 bases of the junction unaccounted for. The CDR3 measures 15 amino acids from cysteine to phenylalanine. CDR3 DNA is the only sequence kept; it has 45 bases, read in frame from the first base. These data belong to a study of cytomegalovirus exposure and HLA in healthy donors listed by TCRdb under 2017. Turning to the overall study: An earlier analysis of approximately 600 of the donors reported 250 to 300 Gb of sequence data and 117 million unique TCR beta sequences from some 180 million T cells. An early release that covered 640 HLA-typed donors contained around 300 gigabases of sequencing data and approximately 85 million unique TCR sequences. Of the 300 to 450 genotyped donors, about 80% fell in the genetic ancestry cluster associated with self-reported Caucasian donors. The study aimed to test whether signatures of past pathogen exposure could be identified by cataloging public T cell receptors. The T cell repertoires of 550 to 850 subjects were profiled by immunosequencing and related to cytomegalovirus serostatus. Besides the first cohort of more than 650 subjects, a separate validation cohort made up of 120 different subjects was used. To predict cytomegalovirus infection status, the study combined high-throughput TCR immunosequencing, statistical association of individual TCRs with disease status, and machine learning. A later analysis re-examined previously published TCR beta repertoires from roughly 650 donors and added high-resolution HLA genotyping to investigate patterns of TCR occurrence. In the later analysis, no new phenotypic data were used to find candidate immune exposures; instead, reliance was placed on TCR beta sequences and their occurrence across donors. An earlier analysis of fewer than 750 of the donors used high-throughput TCR beta sequencing to judge whether each TCR beta V gene segment behaved as functional or pseudogenic. Donor age, sex, ethnicity and CMV serostatus were collected together with the repertoire data. Genome-wide SNP genotypes for about 55% of the 666 donors were used in a later genetic analysis, which treated that subset as a discovery cohort. Every repertoire in the discovery cohort had been generated on one and the same sequencing platform. HLA typing included class I and class II loci at four-digit resolution. The number of donors typed differed by locus, with roughly 620-630 for A, B, C, DRB1 and DQB1, over 500 for DQA1, under 610 for DPA1, and some 450 for DPB1. Because of strong linkage in the cohort, a handful of DR-DQ haplotypes were treated as single units for association and clustering. Among around 400 genotyped donors of the cohort, an average of roughly 230,000 unique TCR beta nucleotide sequences was sequenced per donor, of which about 19% were non-productive.

Library method: the immunoSEQ multiplex PCR assay. For the multiplex PCR, a mixture combining 60 forward primers for TCR Vbeta segments and 13 reverse primers for TCR Jbeta segments was used. Amplification of the CDR3 region of rearranged TCR beta genes was performed with a multiplex PCR assay on genomic DNA. On the Illumina HiSeq System, the amplified TCR beta libraries were sequenced as 87-base-pair reads. As for the original processing: A later analysis counted about 80 million unique TCR beta chains across the 666 repertoires, and roughly 9.9 million of these chains were shared by at least two donors. To remove PCR and sequencing errors, raw reads were error-corrected and collapsed into unique sequences using a nearest-neighbor algorithm that merged closely related sequences. Alignment of CDR3 sequences to IMGT reference sequences was used to assign V, D and J gene segments. Each retained sequence needed at least a six-nucleotide match to both a V gene segment and a J gene segment. A rearrangement was called productive if the CDR3 had no stop codons and remained in frame with V and J, and every other rearrangement was called non-productive. Following IMGT convention, CDR3 was defined as the stretch from the second conserved V-encoded cysteine up to the conserved J-encoded phenylalanine. The earlier analysis of approximately 590 of the donors excluded any sequence lacking an unambiguous match to a single V gene segment. An earlier analysis of several hundred of the donors called V segments functional above 56.7% productive rearrangements and segregating when the between-donor standard deviation exceeded 5%. A statistical classification framework was built for diagnosing cytomegalovirus status from the catalog of TCR beta chain sequences. V and J gene assignment, in a later analysis, came from comparing TCR nucleotide sequences with IMGT/GENE-DB human TR gene sequences. The TCRdist pipeline was used in a later analysis to assign CDR3 sequences and most-parsimonious VDJ recombination scenarios. In a later analysis, every TCR beta chain was defined by the combination of its CDR3 amino acid sequence and its V-gene family, and reads without a unique V-gene family were dropped. A later analysis removed roughly 590 highly shared, low-generation-probability nucleotide sequences to deal with suspected cross-contamination and a sequencing artifact. In a later analysis, a clonal expansion index was calculated for each public chain from normalized within-repertoire ranks of inferred template counts. In a later analysis, generation probabilities were computed using a VDJ recombination model fitted to out-of-frame rearrangements, and the results were checked against IGoR. In a later analysis, hypergeometric tests were used to score TCR-TCR, TCR-HLA and TCR-CMV co-occurrence, with a repertoire-size bias correction applied to TCR pairs. False discovery rates were estimated in a later analysis by permuting HLA or CMV assignments 20 times. In a later analysis, co-occurring TCRs were grouped with DBSCAN, and TCRdist sequence similarity was added when clustering was performed within HLA-allele-positive subsets. Co-occurrence clustering excluded repertoires with fewer than 30,000 or more than 120,000 public chains, plus five with anomalous nucleotide sharing. The immuneACCESS repertoire file appears here via TCRdb, limited to in-frame rearrangements. These files lack a portion of the clones; in checked studies, under half of the deficit traces to unresolved V genes, and the cause of the others is not known. V, J and clone size are taken as reported in that table, and D and trimming were inferred from the DNA itself. This sample holds about 170,000 clones; 60% to 80% were observed only once. Over 2.5% of the sample belongs to the ten largest clones.

The research as a whole found: The earlier analysis of 587 of the donors excluded 15 to 20 rarely observed V segments, including chromosome 9 orphons, because counts were too low. V-gene and J-gene trimming of TCR beta chains was associated with a missense DCLRE1C variant in a later genetic analysis, and the association was replicated in an independent cohort. Three of the identified cytomegalovirus-associated TCR beta chains were confirmed in vitro to be specific for cytomegalovirus antigens. Because HLA typing was unavailable for some donors at each locus, only the typed subset was used in association tests. In the study, about 150 TCR beta chains were listed as associated with cytomegalovirus. Roughly uniform sequencing depth across donors was assumed in presence/absence analyses, although this assumption may not hold. Broadly in line with IMGT annotations, most TCR beta V segments showed up in productive rearrangements about 90% or about 30% of the time in an earlier analysis of under 700 of the donors. Assigning TCR associations to individual alleles was difficult when HLA alleles, especially DR and DQ, strongly co-occurred. In a later analysis, TCR association rates were found to vary across HLA loci, with the most associated TCRs seen for DRB1 alleles and the fewest for HLA-C alleles. Some IMGT-functional V segments, including TRBV6-2 and TRBV6-3, could not be distinguished by the 87-base-pair reads and were therefore excluded. Immune exposure information for the cohort was limited to CMV serostatus. This cohort had only TCR beta chains sequenced, and the lack of alpha or paired-chain data limited which features could be detected. Most CMV-associated TCR beta chains appeared to be HLA-restricted in a later analysis, and the HLA associations seemed to be driven largely by CMV exposure. The sequencing pipeline was judged likely to have produced a cluster of highly shared sequence variants as a technical artifact. Correlated functional status among segregating V segments might reflect linkage disequilibrium, but an unknown experimental factor could not be ruled out. Compared with the approximately 600-donor mean, donors in an Asian-associated ancestry cluster had fewer N-insertions in productive TCRs, according to a later genetic analysis. Specific HLA alleles were associated with around 18,000 TCR beta sequences at a false discovery rate of 0.05 in a later analysis. The classifier was reported to diagnose cytomegalovirus status with high specificity and sensitivity in both the original and validation cohorts. It was suggested by the authors that the approach could potentially be generalized to other disease states and immunological phenotypes. While some public TCRs were present in many individuals, most TCR sequences turned up only very rarely across donors. Compared with equally common non-associated chains, HLA-associated TCR beta chains in a later analysis were more clonally expanded and had lower generation probabilities. A further reported finding was that TCR beta sequences accurately predicted the HLA-A and HLA-B alleles for most subjects in the first cohort. A later analysis reported that several top co-occurrence clusters appeared linked to parvovirus B19, influenza, CMV and Epstein-Barr virus.

In total, around 600 healthy bone marrow donors made up the cohort. Cohort members were all nominally healthy when sampled, although unrecorded immune exposures were likely present. The donor was CMV seronegative and belonged to the group of 352 seronegative cohort members. A peripheral blood sample was provided by each donor, and peripheral blood mononuclear cells were used for TCR beta sequencing. Genomic DNA was extracted from the blood cell samples with the Qiagen DNeasy Blood Extraction Kit. The sequence was obtained from a female donor in good health and CMV-seronegative. The specimen was PBMCs. The V gene is TRBV25-1 and the J gene is TRBJ1-3; the junction holds 11 bases that match TRBD1. The CDR3 sequence is CASTRTGGTGNTIYF. The nucleotide sequence reads as follows: TGTGCCAGCACCCGGACAGGGGGCACTGGAAACACCATATATTTT.